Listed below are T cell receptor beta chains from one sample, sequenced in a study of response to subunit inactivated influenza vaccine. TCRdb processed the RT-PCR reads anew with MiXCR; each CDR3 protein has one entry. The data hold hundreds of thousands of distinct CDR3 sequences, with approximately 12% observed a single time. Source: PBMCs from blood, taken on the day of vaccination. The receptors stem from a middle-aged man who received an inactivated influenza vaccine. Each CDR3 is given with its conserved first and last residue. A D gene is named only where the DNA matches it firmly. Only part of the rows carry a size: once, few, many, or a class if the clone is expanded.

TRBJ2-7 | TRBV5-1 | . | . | TGCACCAGCAGCCCTAACGACTCCTACGAGCAGTACTTC | CTSSPNDSYEQYF
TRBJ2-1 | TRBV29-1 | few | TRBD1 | TGCAGCGTTGAAGATCCTGGACAGGGATGGGGCAATGAGCAGTTCTTC | CSVEDPGQGWGNEQFF
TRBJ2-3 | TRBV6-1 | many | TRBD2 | TGTGCCAGCAGCACCACCGGGACTAGCGGTTCCACAGATACGCAGTATTTT | CASSTTGTSGSTDTQYF
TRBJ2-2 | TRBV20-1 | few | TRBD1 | TGCAGTGCTAGAGGGGCCAGGGGGCTCAACACCGGGGAGCTGTTTTTT | CSARGARGLNTGELFF
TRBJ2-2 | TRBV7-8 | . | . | TGTGCCAGCAGCTTATCACTCGTTGGCATAAACACCGGGGAGCTGTTTTTT | CASSLSLVGINTGELFF
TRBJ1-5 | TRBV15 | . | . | TGTGCCACCAGCAGAGCCGGGCAGGGTAGGGTTTTGCAGTGGTTT | CATSRAGQGRVLQWF
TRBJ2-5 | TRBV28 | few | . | TGTGCCAGCAGGAAGACTAGAGCGTCGTCCCAGTACTTC | CASRKTRASSQYF
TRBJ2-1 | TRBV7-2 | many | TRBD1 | TGTGCCAGCAGCTTTACCCGGGACAGGGCTTTATATGAGCAGTTCTTC | CASSFTRDRALYEQFF
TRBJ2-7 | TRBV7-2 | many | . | TGTGCCAGCAGCCCTGACAGATACGAGCAGTACTTC | CASSPDRYEQYF
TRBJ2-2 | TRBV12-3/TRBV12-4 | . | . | TGTGCCAGCAGTCTACCAGGGTCATCGGTGTTTTTT | CASSLPGSSVFF
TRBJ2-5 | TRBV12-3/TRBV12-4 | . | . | TGTGCCAGCAGTTTAGGAGGGCACAGGGTCGAGACCCAGTACTTC | CASSLGGHRVETQYF
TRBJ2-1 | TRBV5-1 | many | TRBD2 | TGCGCCAGCAGCACCGGGACTAGCGGGGGGGCGAAAAATGAGCAGTTCTTC | CASSTGTSGGAKNEQFF
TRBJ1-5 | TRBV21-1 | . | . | TGTGCCAGCAGCGCCCCCGGGACTGCGGATCAGCCCCAGCATTTT | CASSAPGTADQPQHF
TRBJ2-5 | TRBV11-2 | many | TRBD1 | TGTGCCAGCAGCTTAAGGGACAGGGGGCGCGAAGGCCAAGAGACCCAGTACTTC | CASSLRDRGREGQETQYF
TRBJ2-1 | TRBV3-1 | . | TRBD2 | TGTGCCAGCAGCCAGATAGGACTAGCGGGAGGGCCGGATGTTGATGAGCAGTTCTTC | CASSQIGLAGGPDVDEQFF
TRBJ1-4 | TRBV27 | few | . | TGTGCCAGCAGTTTAGGACTTTCTAATGAAAAACTGTTTTTT | CASSLGLSNEKLFF
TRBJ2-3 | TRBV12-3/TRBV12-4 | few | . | TGTGCCAGCAGTTTAGTCGCAGCGGAGGCAGATACGCAGTATTTT | CASSLVAAEADTQYF
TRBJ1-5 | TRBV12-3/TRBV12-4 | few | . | TGTGCCAGCAGTTTAGGGGCGGGGGCCCACCATTTT | CASSLGAGAHHF
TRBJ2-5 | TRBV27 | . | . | TGTGCCAGCAGTCCCCTTGGCGGGATAGGTGAGACCCAGTACTTC | CASSPLGGIGETQYF
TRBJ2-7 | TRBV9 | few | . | TGTGCCAGCAGCGGAGGCGGGCCAGCGCAGCAGTACTTC | CASSGGGPAQQYF
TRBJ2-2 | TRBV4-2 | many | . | TGTGCCAGCAGCCAAAACCAAATTAACACCGGGGAGCTGTTTTTT | CASSQNQINTGELFF
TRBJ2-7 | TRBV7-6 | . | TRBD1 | TGTGCCAGCAGCTTAGCAGGACAGGTTTCCGCCTACGAGCAGTACTTC | CASSLAGQVSAYEQYF
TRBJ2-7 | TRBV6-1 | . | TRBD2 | TGTGCCAGCAGTGAAGCATACGGGAGGTTGGGAGAGCAGTACTTC | CASSEAYGRLGEQYF
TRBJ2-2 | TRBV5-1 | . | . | TGCGCCAGCAGCTTGCAAAGTGACACCGGGGAGCTGTTTTTT | CASSLQSDTGELFF
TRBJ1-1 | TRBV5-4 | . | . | TGTGCCAGCAGCAAAGAATACATGAACACTGAAGCTTTCTTT | CASSKEYMNTEAFF
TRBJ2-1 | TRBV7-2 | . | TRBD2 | TGTGCCAGCAGCTTAGCGCTCGGGCTAGCGGGAGGGCTTTCCTACAATGAGCAGTTCTTC | CASSLALGLAGGLSYNEQFF
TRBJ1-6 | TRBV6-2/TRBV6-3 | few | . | TGTGCCAGCAGTTACACAGGGCGGGCTTCACCCCTCCACTTT | CASSYTGRASPLHF
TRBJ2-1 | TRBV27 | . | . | TGTGCCAGCAGTTTATATCCGACAGACAATGAGCAGTTCTTC | CASSLYPTDNEQFF
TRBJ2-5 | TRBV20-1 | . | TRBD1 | TGCAGTGCGCAAATACCGGGACAGGGGTCCGAGACCCAGTACTTC | CSAQIPGQGSETQYF
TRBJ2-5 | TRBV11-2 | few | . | TGTGCCAGCAGCTCCTTGAACAGGGCCTGGGAGACCCAGTACTTC | CASSSLNRAWETQYF
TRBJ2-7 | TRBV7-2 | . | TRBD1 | TGTGCCAGCCAGACGGACAGGGTAGGGAGCTACGAGCAGTACTTC | CASQTDRVGSYEQYF
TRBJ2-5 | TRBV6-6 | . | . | TGTGCCAGCAGGGATCCCCAAGAGACCCAGTACTTC | CASRDPQETQYF
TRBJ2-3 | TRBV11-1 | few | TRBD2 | TGTGCCAGCAGCTCCCGACTAGCGGGGAGAACTAGCACAGATACGCAGTATTTT | CASSSRLAGRTSTDTQYF
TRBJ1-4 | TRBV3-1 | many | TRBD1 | TGTGCCAGCAGCCAGAACCCGGGACAGGGAAATGAAAAACTGTTTTTT | CASSQNPGQGNEKLFF
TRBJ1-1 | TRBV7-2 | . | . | TGTGCCAGCAGCTTATACCAGGACCTTTCTTTT | CASSLYQDLSF
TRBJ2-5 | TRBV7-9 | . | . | TGTGCCAGCAGCTTAGCCCACTCTTCCCTAGAGACCCAGTACTTC | CASSLAHSSLETQYF